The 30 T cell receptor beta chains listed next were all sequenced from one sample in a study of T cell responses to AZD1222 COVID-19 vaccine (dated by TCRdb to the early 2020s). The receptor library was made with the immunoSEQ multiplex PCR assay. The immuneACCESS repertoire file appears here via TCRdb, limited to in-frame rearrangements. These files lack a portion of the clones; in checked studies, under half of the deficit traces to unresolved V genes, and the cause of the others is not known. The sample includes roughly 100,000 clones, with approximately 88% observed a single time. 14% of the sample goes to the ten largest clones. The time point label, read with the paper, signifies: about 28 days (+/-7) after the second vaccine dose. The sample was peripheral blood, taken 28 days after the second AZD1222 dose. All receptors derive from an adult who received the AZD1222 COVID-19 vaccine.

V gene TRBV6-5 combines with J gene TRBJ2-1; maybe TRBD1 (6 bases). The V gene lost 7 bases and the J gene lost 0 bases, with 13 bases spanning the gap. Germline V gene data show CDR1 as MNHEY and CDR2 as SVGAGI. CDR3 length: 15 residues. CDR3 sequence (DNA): TGTGCCAGCACCTTAGACAGGAGCTCCTACAATGAGCAGTTCTTC. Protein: CASTLDRSSYNEQFF.

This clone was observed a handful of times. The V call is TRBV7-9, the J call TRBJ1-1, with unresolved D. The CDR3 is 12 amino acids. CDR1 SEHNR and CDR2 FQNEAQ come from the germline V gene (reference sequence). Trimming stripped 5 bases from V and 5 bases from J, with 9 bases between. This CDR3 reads CASSRGRTEAFF. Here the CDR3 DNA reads TGTGCCAGCAGCCGCGGGCGGACTGAAGCTTTCTTT. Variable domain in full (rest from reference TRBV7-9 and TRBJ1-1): DTGVSQNPRHKITKRGQNVTFRCDPISEHNRLYWYRQTLGQGPEFLTYFQNEAQLEKSRLLSDRFSAERPKGSFSTLEIQRTEQGDSAMYLCASSRGRTEAFFGQGTRLTVV.

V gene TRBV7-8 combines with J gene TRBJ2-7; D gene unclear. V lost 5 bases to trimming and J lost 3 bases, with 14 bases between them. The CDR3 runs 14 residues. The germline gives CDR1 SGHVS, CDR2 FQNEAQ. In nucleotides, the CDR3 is TGTGCCAGCAGCCTACGTTCAGAATTCTACGAGCAGTACTTC. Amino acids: CASSLRSEFYEQYF.

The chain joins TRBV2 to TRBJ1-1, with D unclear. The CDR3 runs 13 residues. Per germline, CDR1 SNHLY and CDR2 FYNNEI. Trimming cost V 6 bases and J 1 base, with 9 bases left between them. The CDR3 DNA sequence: TGTGCCAGCAGGGGTTTCGAGAACACTGAAGCTTTCTTT. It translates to CASRGFENTEAFF.

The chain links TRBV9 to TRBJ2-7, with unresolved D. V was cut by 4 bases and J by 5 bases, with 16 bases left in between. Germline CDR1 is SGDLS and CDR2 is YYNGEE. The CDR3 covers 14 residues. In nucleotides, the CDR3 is TGTGCCAGCAGCCCCTGGACGGAACCCAACGAGCAGTACTTC. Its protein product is CASSPWTEPNEQYF. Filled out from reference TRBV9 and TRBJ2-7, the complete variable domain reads DSGVTQTPKHLITATGQRVTLRCSPRSGDLSVYWYQQSLDQGLQFLIQYYNGEERAKGNILERFSAQQFPDLHSELNLSSLELGDSALYFCASSPWTEPNEQYFGPGTRLTVT.

The CDR3 is CATSDGTENGYTF. In nucleotides, the CDR3 is TGTGCCACCAGTGATGGGACAGAGAATGGCTACACCTTC. The chain couples TRBV24-1 to TRBJ1-2; TRBD1 matches 7 bases. The germline V gene has CDR1 KGHDR and CDR2 SFDVKD. The ends lost 3 bases at V and 6 bases at J; junction bases unmatched: 3. The CDR3 consists of 13 residues.

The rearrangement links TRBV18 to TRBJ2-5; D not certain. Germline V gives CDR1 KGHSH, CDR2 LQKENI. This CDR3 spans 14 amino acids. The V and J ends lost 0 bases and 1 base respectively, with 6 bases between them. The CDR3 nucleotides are TGTGCCAGCTCACCACCCGGGCTCCAAGAGACCCAGTACTTC. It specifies CASSPPGLQETQYF.

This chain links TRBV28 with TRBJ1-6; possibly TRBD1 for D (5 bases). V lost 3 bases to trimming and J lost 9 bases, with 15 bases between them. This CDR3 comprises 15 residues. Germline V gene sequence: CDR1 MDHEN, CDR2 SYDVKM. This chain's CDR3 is CASSLRGQGTSPLHF. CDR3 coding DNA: TGTGCCAGCAGTTTGAGGGGTCAGGGTACTTCACCCCTCCACTTT.

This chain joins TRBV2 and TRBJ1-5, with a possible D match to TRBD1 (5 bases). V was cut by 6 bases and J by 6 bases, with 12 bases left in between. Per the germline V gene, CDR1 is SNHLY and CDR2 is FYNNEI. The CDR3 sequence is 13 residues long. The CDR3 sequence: CASRGEVGQPQHF. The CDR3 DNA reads TGTGCCAGCAGGGGGGAGGTGGGTCAGCCCCAGCATTTT.

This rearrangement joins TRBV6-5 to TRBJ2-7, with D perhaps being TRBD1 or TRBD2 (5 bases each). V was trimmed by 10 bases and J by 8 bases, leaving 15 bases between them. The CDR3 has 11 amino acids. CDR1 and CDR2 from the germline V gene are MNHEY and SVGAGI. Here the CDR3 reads CATTSGTQQYF. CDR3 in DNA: TGTGCCACCACATCCGGGACCCAGCAGTACTTC.

For the CDR3, the DNA is TGTGCCAGTAGCAGGGGACAGGAAACAAGAAACTATGGCTACACCTTC. This gives the protein CASSRGQETRNYGYTF. J is TRBJ1-2 and V is TRBV19; the match to TRBD1 covers 8 bases. The CDR3 is made up of 16 amino acids. From germline, CDR1 is LNHDA and CDR2 SQIVND (reference sequence). V was pared by 6 bases and J by 2 bases, with 11 bases of the junction left unmatched.

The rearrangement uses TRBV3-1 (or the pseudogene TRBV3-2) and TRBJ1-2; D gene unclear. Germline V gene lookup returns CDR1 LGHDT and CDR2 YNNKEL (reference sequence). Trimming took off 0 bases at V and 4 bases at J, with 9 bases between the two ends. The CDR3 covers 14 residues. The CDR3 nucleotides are TGTGCCAGCAGCCAAGAGGAGGCCAGCTATGGCTACACCTTC. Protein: CASSQEEASYGYTF.

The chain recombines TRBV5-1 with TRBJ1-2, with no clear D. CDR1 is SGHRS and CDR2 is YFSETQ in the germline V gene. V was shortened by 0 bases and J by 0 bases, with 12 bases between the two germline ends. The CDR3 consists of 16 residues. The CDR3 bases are TGCGCCAGCAGCTTGGCGTCAGGCGAAGCTAACTATGGCTACACCTTC. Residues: CASSLASGEANYGYTF.

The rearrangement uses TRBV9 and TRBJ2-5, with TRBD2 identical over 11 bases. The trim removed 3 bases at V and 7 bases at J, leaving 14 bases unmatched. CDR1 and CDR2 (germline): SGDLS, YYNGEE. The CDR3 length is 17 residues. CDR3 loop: CASSAEGRLAGPGTQYF. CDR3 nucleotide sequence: TGTGCCAGCAGCGCCGAGGGGAGACTAGCGGGACCCGGGACCCAGTACTTC.

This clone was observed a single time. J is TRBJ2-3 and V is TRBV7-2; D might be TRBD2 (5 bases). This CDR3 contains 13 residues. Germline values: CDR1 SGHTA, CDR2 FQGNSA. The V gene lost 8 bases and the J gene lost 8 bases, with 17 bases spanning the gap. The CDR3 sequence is CASSQMERFTQYF. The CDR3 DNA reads TGTGCCAGCTCTCAGATGGAGCGGTTTACGCAGTATTTT. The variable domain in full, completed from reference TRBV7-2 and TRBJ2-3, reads GAGVSQSPSNKVTEKGKDVELRCDPISGHTALYWYRQSLGQGLEFLIYFQGNSAPDKSGLPSDRFSAERTGGSVSTLTIQRTQQEDSAVYLCASSQMERFTQYFGPGTRLTVL.

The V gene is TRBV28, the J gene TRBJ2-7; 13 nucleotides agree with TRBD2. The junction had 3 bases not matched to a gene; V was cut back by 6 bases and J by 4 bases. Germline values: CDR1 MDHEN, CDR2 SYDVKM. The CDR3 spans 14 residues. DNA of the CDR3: TGTGCCAGCAGCCGGACTAGCGGGGGTTACGAGCAGTACTTC. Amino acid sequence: CASSRTSGGYEQYF.

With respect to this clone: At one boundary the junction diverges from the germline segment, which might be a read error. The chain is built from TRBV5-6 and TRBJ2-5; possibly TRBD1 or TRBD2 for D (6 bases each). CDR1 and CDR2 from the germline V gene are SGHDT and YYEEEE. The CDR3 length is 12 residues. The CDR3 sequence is CASSSPGGRVDF. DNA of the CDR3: TGTGCCAGCAGCTCACCTGGGGGGCGTGTCGACTTC.

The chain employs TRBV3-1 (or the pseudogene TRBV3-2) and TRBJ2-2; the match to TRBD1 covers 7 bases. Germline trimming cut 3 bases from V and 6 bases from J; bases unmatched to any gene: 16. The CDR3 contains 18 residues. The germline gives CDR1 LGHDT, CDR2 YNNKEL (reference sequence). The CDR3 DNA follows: TGTGCCAGCAGCCATACGAGCTTAACAGGGGTTCGAGCCGGGGAGCTGTTTTTT. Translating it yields CASSHTSLTGVRAGELFF.

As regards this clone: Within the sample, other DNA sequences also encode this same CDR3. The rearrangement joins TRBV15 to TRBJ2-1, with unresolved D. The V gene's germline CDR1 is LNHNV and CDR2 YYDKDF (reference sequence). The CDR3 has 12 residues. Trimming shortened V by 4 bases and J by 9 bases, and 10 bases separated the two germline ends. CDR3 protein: CATSIARGEQFF. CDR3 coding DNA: TGTGCCACCAGCATAGCAAGAGGTGAGCAGTTCTTC.

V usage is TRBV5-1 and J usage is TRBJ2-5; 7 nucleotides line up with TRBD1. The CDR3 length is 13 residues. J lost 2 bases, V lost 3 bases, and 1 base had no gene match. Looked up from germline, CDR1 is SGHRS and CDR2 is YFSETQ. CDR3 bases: TGCGCCAGCAGCTCGGGACAGCAAGAGACCCAGTACTTC. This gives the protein CASSSGQQETQYF.

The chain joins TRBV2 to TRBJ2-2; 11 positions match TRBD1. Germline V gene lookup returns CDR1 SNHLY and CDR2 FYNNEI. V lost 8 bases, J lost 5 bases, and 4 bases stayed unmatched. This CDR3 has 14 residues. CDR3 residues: CASGQGAATGELFF. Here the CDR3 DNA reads TGTGCCAGCGGACAGGGGGCAGCAACCGGGGAGCTGTTTTTT.

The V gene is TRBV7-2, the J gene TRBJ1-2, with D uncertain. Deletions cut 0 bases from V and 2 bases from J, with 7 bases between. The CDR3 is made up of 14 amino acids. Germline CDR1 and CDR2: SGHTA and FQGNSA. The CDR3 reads CASSLAVENYGYTF. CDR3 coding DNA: TGTGCCAGCAGCTTAGCGGTAGAGAACTATGGCTACACCTTC. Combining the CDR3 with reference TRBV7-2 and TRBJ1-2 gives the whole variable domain GAGVSQSPSNKVTEKGKDVELRCDPISGHTALYWYRQSLGQGLEFLIYFQGNSAPDKSGLPSDRFSAERTGGSVSTLTIQRTQQEDSAVYLCASSLAVENYGYTFGSGTRLTVV.

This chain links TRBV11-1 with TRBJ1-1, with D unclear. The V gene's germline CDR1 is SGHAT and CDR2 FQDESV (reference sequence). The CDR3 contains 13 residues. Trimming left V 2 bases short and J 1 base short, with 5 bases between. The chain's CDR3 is CASSLRPNTEAFF. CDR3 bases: TGTGCCAGCAGCTTACGGCCGAACACTGAAGCTTTCTTT.

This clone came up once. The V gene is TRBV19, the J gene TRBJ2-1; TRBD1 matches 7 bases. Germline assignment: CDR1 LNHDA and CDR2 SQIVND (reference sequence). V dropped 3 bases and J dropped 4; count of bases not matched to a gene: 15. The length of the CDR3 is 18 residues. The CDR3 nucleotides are TGTGCCAGTAGTATTCCCACAGGGGAGAAGGGACGGTACAATGAGCAGTTCTTC. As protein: CASSIPTGEKGRYNEQFF.

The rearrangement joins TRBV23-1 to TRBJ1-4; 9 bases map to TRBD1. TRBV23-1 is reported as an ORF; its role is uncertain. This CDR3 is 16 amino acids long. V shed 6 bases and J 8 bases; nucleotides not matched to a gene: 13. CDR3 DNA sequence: TGCGCCAGCAGCGCGGGGGGGGACAGGGTTTACGAAAAACTGTTTTTT. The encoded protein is CASSAGGDRVYEKLFF.

As DNA, the CDR3 is TGTGCTAGTGGTTTGAACTTCCTAGCGGGAGTCCTCTACGAGCAGTACTTC. Residues: CASGLNFLAGVLYEQYF. The chain is built from TRBV12-5 and TRBJ2-7; 10 bases agree with TRBD2. Germline lookup yields CDR1 LGHNT and CDR2 FRNRAP. V lost 2 bases and J lost 3; bases outside the gene matches: 10. This CDR3 has 17 residues.

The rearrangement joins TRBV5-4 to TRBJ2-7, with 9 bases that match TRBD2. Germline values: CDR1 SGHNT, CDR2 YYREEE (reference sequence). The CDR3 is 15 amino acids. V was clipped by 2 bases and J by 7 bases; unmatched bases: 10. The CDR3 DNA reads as TGTGCCAGCAGCTTTGCCCGCGGGGGGGCGGAGGAGCAGTACTTC. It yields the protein CASSFARGGAEEQYF.

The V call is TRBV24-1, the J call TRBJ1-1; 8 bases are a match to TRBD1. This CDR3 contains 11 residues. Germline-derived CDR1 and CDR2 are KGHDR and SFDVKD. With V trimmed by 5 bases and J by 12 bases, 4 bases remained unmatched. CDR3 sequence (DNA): TGTGCCACCAGTGGACAGGGGCAAACTTTCTTT. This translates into CATSGQGQTFF.

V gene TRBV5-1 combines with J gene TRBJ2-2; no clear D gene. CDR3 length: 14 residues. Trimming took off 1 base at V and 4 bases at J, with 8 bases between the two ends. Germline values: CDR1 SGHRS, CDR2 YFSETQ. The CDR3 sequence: CASSLFHGTGELFF. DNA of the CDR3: TGCGCCAGCAGCTTGTTTCACGGCACCGGGGAGCTGTTTTTT.

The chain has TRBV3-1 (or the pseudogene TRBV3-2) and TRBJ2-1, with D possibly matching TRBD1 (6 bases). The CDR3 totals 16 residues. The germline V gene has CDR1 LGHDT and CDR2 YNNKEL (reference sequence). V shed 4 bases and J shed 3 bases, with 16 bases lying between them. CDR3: CASSLEGGGGYNEQFF. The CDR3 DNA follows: TGTGCCAGCAGCCTCGAAGGGGGTGGGGGCTACAATGAGCAGTTCTTC.